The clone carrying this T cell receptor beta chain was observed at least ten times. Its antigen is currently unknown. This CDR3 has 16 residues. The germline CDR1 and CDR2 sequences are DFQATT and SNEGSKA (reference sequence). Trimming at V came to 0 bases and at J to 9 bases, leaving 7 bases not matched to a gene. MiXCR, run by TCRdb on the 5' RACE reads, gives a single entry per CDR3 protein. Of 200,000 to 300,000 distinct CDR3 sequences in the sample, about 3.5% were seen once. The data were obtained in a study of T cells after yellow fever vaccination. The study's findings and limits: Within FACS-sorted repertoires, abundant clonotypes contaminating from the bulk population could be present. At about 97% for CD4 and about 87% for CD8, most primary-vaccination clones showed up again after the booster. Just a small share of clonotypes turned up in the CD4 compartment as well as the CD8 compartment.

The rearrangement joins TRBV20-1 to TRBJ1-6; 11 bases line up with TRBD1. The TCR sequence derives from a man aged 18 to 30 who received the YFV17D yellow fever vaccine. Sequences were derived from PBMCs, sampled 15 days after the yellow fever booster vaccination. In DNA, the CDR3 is TGCAGTGCTAGAGATAGGCGGACAGGGGGCAGTTCACCCCTCCACTTT. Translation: CSARDRRTGGSSPLHF.